The 4 T cell receptor beta chains listed next were all sequenced from one sample in a study of shared clonotypes between healthy human individuals. Repertoires were generated with immunoSEQ multiplex PCR, while TCRdb's copy carries only in-frame clones and drops some. Of about 1.5 million clones listed, nearly 99% are singletons. Sequencing was performed on naive CD4+ T cells sorted from blood. The subset denotes: CD45RA+ positively selected. These receptors were obtained from a man aged 25 to 40 in good health.

In its sample, this clone was seen once. The rearrangement links TRBV2 to TRBJ2-1; unclear D gene. Germline V gives CDR1 SNHLY, CDR2 FYNNEI. The CDR3 loop spans 14 amino acids. V was trimmed by 5 bases and J by 6 bases, leaving 14 bases between them. The CDR3 region is CASSTTLVINEQFF. The CDR3 bases are TGTGCCAGCAGTACAACCCTAGTAATCAATGAGCAGTTCTTC. The full variable domain, with the rest looked up from reference TRBV2 and TRBJ2-1, is EPEVTQTPSHQVTQMGQEVILRCVPISNHLYFYWYRQILGQKVEFLVSFYNNEISEKSEIFDDQFSVERPDGSNFTLKIRSTKLEDSAMYFCASSTTLVINEQFFGPGTRLTVL.

The chain employs TRBV4-3 and TRBJ2-3; weak D call: TRBD2 (6 bases). Trimming cost V 4 bases and J 0 bases, with 8 bases left between them. Germline lookup yields CDR1 LGHNA and CDR2 YSLEER. This CDR3 comprises 14 residues. The CDR3 sequence is CASSRDSSTDTQYF. CDR3 bases: TGCGCCAGCAGCCGGGACTCTAGCACAGATACGCAGTATTTT.

The V call is TRBV6-5, the J call TRBJ1-1; a possible D gene is TRBD1 (5 bases). Trimming left V 0 bases short and J 4 bases short, with 12 bases between. Per the germline V gene, CDR1 is MNHEY and CDR2 is SVGAGI. The CDR3 has 15 residues. The DNA for the CDR3 is TGTGCCAGCAGTTACTCGACAGCACCGTTCACTGAAGCTTTCTTT. Encoded protein: CASSYSTAPFTEAFF.

The V and J genes are TRBV5-1 and TRBJ2-5; D gene unclear. The V gene's germline CDR1 is SGHRS and CDR2 YFSETQ. Between the trimmed V and J ends, which lost 4 bases and 2 bases, there was a span of 6 bases. The CDR3 is 12 amino acids. Here the CDR3 DNA reads TGCGCCAGCAGCCAAGGGCAAGAGACCCAGTACTTC. This gives the protein CASSQGQETQYF.